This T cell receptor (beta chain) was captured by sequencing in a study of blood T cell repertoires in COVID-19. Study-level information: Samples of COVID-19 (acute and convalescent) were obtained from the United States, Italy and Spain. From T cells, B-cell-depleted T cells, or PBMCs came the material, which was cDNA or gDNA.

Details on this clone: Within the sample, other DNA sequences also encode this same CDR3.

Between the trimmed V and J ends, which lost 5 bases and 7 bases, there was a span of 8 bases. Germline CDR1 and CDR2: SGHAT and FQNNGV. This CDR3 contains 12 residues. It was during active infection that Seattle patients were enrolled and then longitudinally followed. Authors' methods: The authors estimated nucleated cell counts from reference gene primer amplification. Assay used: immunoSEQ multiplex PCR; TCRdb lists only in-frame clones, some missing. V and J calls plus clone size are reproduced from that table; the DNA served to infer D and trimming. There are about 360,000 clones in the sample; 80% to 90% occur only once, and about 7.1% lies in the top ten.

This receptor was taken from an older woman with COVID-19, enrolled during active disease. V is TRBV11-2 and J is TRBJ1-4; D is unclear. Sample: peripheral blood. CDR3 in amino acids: CASSREGEKLFF. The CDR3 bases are TGTGCCAGCAGCAGGGAGGGTGAAAAACTGTTTTTT.